Each of the 15 T cell receptor beta chains below was sequenced from the same sample in a study of T cell responses to AZD1222 COVID-19 vaccine. Repertoires were generated with immunoSEQ multiplex PCR, while TCRdb's copy carries only in-frame clones and drops some. The data show over 85,000 clones, about 89% seen once. The sample was peripheral blood, taken on day 0 of AZD1222 vaccination. The receptors were sampled from an adult in good health.

This chain joins TRBV28 and TRBJ1-3; D is possibly TRBD1 (6 bases). V was pared by 4 bases and J by 4 bases, with 14 bases between. This CDR3 is 15 amino acids long. Germline CDR1 is MDHEN and CDR2 is SYDVKM. DNA of the CDR3: TGTGCCAGCAGTTCCTCAGGGGCGTCAGGAAACACCATATATTTT. Its translation is CASSSSGASGNTIYF.

V and J are TRBV29-1 and TRBJ1-2; the match to TRBD1 covers 10 bases. V gave up 5 bases and J gave up 8 bases; unmatched junction bases: 5. This CDR3 comprises 12 residues. Germline lookup yields CDR1 SQVTM and CDR2 ANQGSEA. CDR3 DNA sequence: TGCAGCGTTCGACAGGGGGCCTGGGGCTACACCTTC. This translates into CSVRQGAWGYTF.

This rearrangement joins TRBV19 to TRBJ1-4; the match to TRBD1 covers 7 bases. This CDR3 region has 14 residues. The V gene end was trimmed by 5 bases and the J gene end by 7 bases; junction bases not matched to a gene: 7. The germline gives CDR1 LNHDA, CDR2 SQIVND (reference sequence). The CDR3 is CASSLQGWGEKLFF. The CDR3 DNA sequence: TGTGCCAGTAGTCTACAGGGGTGGGGTGAAAAACTGTTTTTT.

The count of this clone is one. This chain connects TRBV6-5 to TRBJ2-5; D is uncertain. From germline, CDR1 is MNHEY and CDR2 SVGAGI. The CDR3 is 15 amino acids. Trimming cost V 0 bases and J 3 bases, with 11 bases left between them. The CDR3 spells CASSYSRAREETQYF. CDR3 bases: TGTGCCAGCAGTTACTCAAGGGCTCGAGAAGAGACCCAGTACTTC.

This chain uses TRBV19 with TRBJ1-1; no definite D call. Trimming cost V 5 bases and J 1 base, with 11 bases left between them. CDR3 length: 14 amino acids. Germline lookup yields CDR1 LNHDA and CDR2 SQIVND (reference sequence). DNA for the CDR3: TGTGCCAGTAGTTCCTGGCCTGAGAACACTGAAGCTTTCTTT. It yields the protein CASSSWPENTEAFF. Together with reference TRBV19 and TRBJ1-1, the CDR3 gives the full variable domain: DGGITQSPKYLFRKEGQNVTLSCEQNLNHDAMYWYRQDPGQGLRLIYYSQIVNDFQKGDIAEGYSVSREKKESFPLTVTSAQKNPTAFYLCASSSWPENTEAFFGQGTRLTVV.

The chain links TRBV11-2 to TRBJ2-1; D is uncertain. Germline-derived CDR1 and CDR2 are SGHAT and FQNNGV. Trimming took off 3 bases at V and 0 bases at J, with 9 bases between the two ends. The CDR3 has 15 residues. This chain's CDR3 is CASSLSSGSYNEQFF. The CDR3 DNA follows: TGTGCCAGCAGCTTGAGCAGTGGCTCCTACAATGAGCAGTTCTTC. Complete variable domain (other parts from reference TRBV11-2 and TRBJ2-1): EAGVAQSPRYKIIEKRQSVAFWCNPISGHATLYWYQQILGQGPKLLIQFQNNGVVDDSQLPKDRFSAERLKGVDSTLKIQPAKLEDSAVYLCASSLSSGSYNEQFFGPGTRLTVL.

The genes are TRBV18 and TRBJ2-3; D might be TRBD2 (6 bases). V gave up 9 bases and J gave up 2 bases, with 15 bases separating them. Germline assignment: CDR1 KGHSH and CDR2 LQKENI. This CDR3 has 14 amino acids. Here the CDR3 reads CASLAPSDTDTQYF. Written as DNA, the CDR3 is TGTGCCAGTCTTGCACCTAGCGACACAGATACGCAGTATTTT. Variable domain in full (rest from reference TRBV18 and TRBJ2-3): NAGVMQNPRHLVRRRGQEARLRCSPMKGHSHVYWYRQLPEEGLKFMVYLQKENIIDESGMPKERFSAEFPKEGPSILRIQQVVRGDSAAYFCASLAPSDTDTQYFGPGTRLTVL.

The V gene is TRBV5-1, the J gene TRBJ1-6, with TRBD1 matching 7 bases. Looked up from germline, CDR1 is SGHRS and CDR2 is YFSETQ. The V and J ends lost 4 bases and 3 bases, in that order; junction bases with no gene match: 4. The CDR3 runs to 15 residues. The CDR3 loop is CASSLGTDYNSPLHF. In DNA, the CDR3 is TGCGCCAGCAGCCTCGGGACAGACTATAATTCACCCCTCCACTTT.

The rearrangement links TRBV5-1 to TRBJ2-2, with D perhaps matching TRBD1 or TRBD2 (5 bases each). CDR3 length: 15 residues. Germline lookup yields CDR1 SGHRS and CDR2 YFSETQ. V lost 5 bases and J 0 bases, leaving 11 bases between the germline ends. CDR3 in DNA: TGCGCCAGCAGTGAGGGACGGCCGAACACCGGGGAGCTGTTTTTT. Translated, it gives CASSEGRPNTGELFF.

This chain links TRBV4-2 with TRBJ2-2; TRBD2 aligns across 9 bases. This CDR3 is 20 amino acids long. CDR1 and CDR2 (germline): LGHNA, YNFKEQ. With V trimmed by 0 bases and J by 6 bases, 17 bases remained unmatched. The CDR3 sequence is CASSQDRGTSSVGRSGELFF. DNA of the CDR3: TGTGCCAGCAGCCAAGATCGCGGGACTAGCTCGGTCGGTCGGTCCGGGGAGCTGTTTTTT.

This chain links TRBV9 with TRBJ1-6; 7 bases are shared with TRBD1. The CDR3 sequence is 15 residues long. Trimming at V came to 1 base and at J to 7 bases, leaving 5 bases not matched to a gene. CDR1 and CDR2 from the germline V gene are SGDLS and YYNGEE. As DNA, the CDR3 is TGTGCCAGCAGCGTACGACAGGGTCGGAATTCACCCCTCCACTTT. Its protein is CASSVRQGRNSPLHF.

This chain joins TRBV27 and TRBJ1-1; D not certain. Trimming left V 2 bases short and J 1 base short, with 11 bases between. From germline, CDR1 is MNHEY and CDR2 SMNVEV (reference sequence). The CDR3 covers 15 residues. The CDR3: CASSLNFQWNTEAFF. In DNA form, the CDR3 reads TGTGCCAGCAGTTTAAACTTTCAGTGGAACACTGAAGCTTTCTTT.

The sample holds a few counts of this clone. The chain has TRBV19 and TRBJ1-4; D ambiguous. Trimming left V 7 bases short and J 6 bases short, with 6 bases between. Germline values: CDR1 LNHDA, CDR2 SQIVND (reference sequence). The CDR3 spans 11 residues. The CDR3 DNA sequence: TGTGCCAGTAAGAGGGATGAAAAACTGTTTTTT. The encoded protein is CASKRDEKLFF.

In DNA form, the CDR3 reads TGTGCCAGCAGCGCCGACAGGTCCTACACCTTC. This codes for CASSADRSYTF. The chain is built from TRBV3-1 (or the pseudogene TRBV3-2) and TRBJ1-2; the D gene is possibly TRBD1 (6 bases). The germline CDR1 and CDR2 sequences are LGHDT and YNNKEL (reference sequence). This CDR3 has 11 residues. The V gene lost 5 bases and the J gene lost 10 bases, with 11 bases spanning the gap.

The chain employs TRBV18 and TRBJ2-7; D call uncertain. V was clipped by 0 bases and J by 4 bases, with 7 bases between them. Germline-derived CDR1 and CDR2 are KGHSH and LQKENI. The CDR3 is 13 amino acids. This CDR3 is CASSPPSEYEQYF. CDR3 nucleotides: TGTGCCAGCTCACCACCTTCAGAATACGAGCAGTACTTC.